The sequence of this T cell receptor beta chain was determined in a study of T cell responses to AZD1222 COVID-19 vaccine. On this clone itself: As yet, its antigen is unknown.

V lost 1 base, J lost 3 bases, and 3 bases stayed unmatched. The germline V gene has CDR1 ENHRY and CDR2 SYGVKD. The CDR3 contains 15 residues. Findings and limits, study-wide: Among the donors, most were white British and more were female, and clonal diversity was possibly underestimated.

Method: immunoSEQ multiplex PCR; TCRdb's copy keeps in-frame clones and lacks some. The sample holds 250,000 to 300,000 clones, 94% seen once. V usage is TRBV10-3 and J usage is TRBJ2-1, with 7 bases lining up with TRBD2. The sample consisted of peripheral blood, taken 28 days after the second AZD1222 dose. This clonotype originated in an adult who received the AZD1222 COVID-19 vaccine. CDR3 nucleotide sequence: TGTGCCATCAGTGAGTGGCTAGCGGACTACAATGAGCAGTTCTTC. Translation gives CAISEWLADYNEQFF.